This T cell receptor (beta chain) was identified in a study of spatial heterogeneity in lung cancer. Regarding time point: sample taken at primary tumor resection. Whole RNA was taken from tumor, nontumor lung or frozen PBMC; it was then sequenced unsorted. Single TCR cDNA molecules each had their own unique molecular identifier. TCRdb re-called the 5' RACE reads with MiXCR, one entry per CDR3 protein. The repertoire holds 90,000 or so distinct CDR3 sequences, around 8.6% seen once, with about 7% in the top ten. The CDR3 totals 11 residues. The V gene's germline CDR1 is SNHLY and CDR2 FYNNEI. Between the trimmed V and J ends, which lost 8 bases and 4 bases, there was a span of 8 bases.

The chain carries TRBV2 and TRBJ1-1, with D hard to call. The TCR comes from a male donor with early-stage non-small cell lung cancer. The sequencing used PBMCs, collected at surgery. The CDR3 is CASRVSTEAFF. For the CDR3, the DNA is TGTGCCAGCCGGGTATCCACTGAAGCTTTCTTT.